This T cell receptor (beta chain) was captured in a study of control samples from healthy donors and cancer patients. Repertoires were generated with immunoSEQ multiplex PCR, while TCRdb's copy carries only in-frame clones and drops some. The sample includes 110,000 to 150,000 clones, about 90% seen only once; the top ten take over 6%. CDR1 KGHSH and CDR2 LQKENI come from the germline V gene. The CDR3 has 13 amino acids. Trimming pared 4 bases from V and 1 base from J, leaving 7 bases between. The TCR was taken from a man between 18 and 29 years old in good health. The specimen sequenced was blood. The gene calls are TRBV18 and TRBJ1-1; perhaps TRBD1 as D (5 bases). The CDR3 region has the DNA TGTGCCAGCTCACAGGGACGGAACACTGAAGCTTTCTTT. It specifies CASSQGRNTEAFF.